This T cell receptor (beta chain) was observed in a study of shared clonotypes between healthy human individuals (dated by TCRdb to about 2020). Turning to the overall study: The cohort comprised a couple of women and a few men aged 18 to 49 years. Per donor, three plates each were used for CD4 naive and CD4 memory, two for CD8 naive, and one for CD8 memory. The study deeply sequenced blood TCR repertoires of several healthy adults to estimate repertoire size and the extent of clonotype sharing between individuals. Libraries were prepared and TCR repertoires were sequenced by different laboratories using diverse techniques, in order to increase sequencing depth and limit assay-specific biases. Per donor, leukapheresis produced somewhere between about 0.8 and 9 billion PBMCs. General study outcomes and caveats: Roughly 5% of naive CD4, 3.5% of naive CD8, roughly 2.4% of memory CD4, and about 0.4% of memory CD8 clonotypes were shared across several donors. Naive subsets generally had larger estimated clonotype richness than memory subsets. Pairwise subsampling led to the expectation that sequencing depth would affect the degree of clonotype sharing among donors. The genetic and exposure-history diversity represented was limited by the small number of donors. Rarefaction of sorted-subset datasets indicated incomplete sequencing despite the large sequencing depth. Sampling was restricted to blood, and TCR repertoires in tissues likely differ from the TCR repertoires found in blood. Clonotypes shared by all four sorted-subset donors showed higher generation probabilities than non-shared clonotypes.

Using the deep immunoSEQ assay, multiplex PCR amplified TCR CDR3 regions from genomic DNA. Extracted genomic DNA from each cell subset was spread evenly across all wells of several immunoSEQ 96-well plates, with each plate serving as a replicate. For sorted subsets, around 200 ng genomic DNA, equal to some 30,000 T cell genomes, was loaded into each replicate PCR. The purified libraries were quantified using a Qubit 3.0 fluorometer, sized with a Bioanalyzer 2100, and then quantified again using the KAPA Library Quantification kit. Each immunoSEQ 96-well plate was sequenced on its own single-read 150-cycle Illumina NextSeq 550 flow cell. The original methods were these. Because only junctional sequences without quality scores were contained in the immunoSEQ output, filtering matching that applied to full-length reads could not be performed. To assign V/J genes and CDR3, sequences were annotated against IMGT germline references using PyIR, a Python wrapper for IgBLAST v1.9. Reads with weak V/J assignments (E-value above 1e-6), missing CDR3, stop codons, out-of-frame junctions, or ambiguous translated residues were removed. V3J clonotypes were defined by identical inferred V gene, J gene, and CDR3 amino acid sequence. Percentage overlap between repertoires was computed as shared unique clonotypes divided by the size of the smaller repertoire. Richness of each repertoire was evaluated using RTK rarefaction, the Chao1 estimator, and Recon v2.1 estimates of unobserved clonotypes. OLGA was used to compute generation probabilities for all TCRbeta clonotypes that the gDNA method yielded from a handful of donors. The table was pulled from immuneACCESS by TCRdb, which kept in-frame rearrangements only. Such tables lose some clones; where checked, under half of the loss comes from unresolved V genes, and the rest has no known cause. V and J calls and clone size come straight from that table; D and trimming were deduced from the DNA. The sample data list hundreds of thousands of clones, and roughly 95% of these were observed just once. The top ten clonotypes cover over 0.1% of the sample.

Remarks on this clone: It has no known antigen specificity. Base quality data are lacking; no much larger clone is found one base away.

The germline V gene sets CDR1 to SGHAT and CDR2 to FQNNGV. From its cysteine to its phenylalanine, the CDR3 spans 15 amino acids. The only DNA kept is the CDR3, 45 bases in frame from the first base. Trimming removed 3 bases from V and 9 bases from J, leaving 15 bases between the germline ends. For the CD8 naive samples, CD45RO-negative cells were positively selected for CCR7, yielding a CD45RA+CCR7+ population from which TemRA cells were excluded. The donors were healthy, HIV-negative adults with no recently reported acute infections or vaccinations. Every donor was a Caucasian adult living in Nashville, Tennessee, USA. Blood was collected by leukapheresis, and PBMCs were isolated by Ficoll-Histopaque density gradient centrifugation and then cryopreserved in liquid nitrogen vapor phase. Analytical flow cytometry was used to check the purity and quantity of each magnetically sorted T cell population. Each sorted fraction had its genomic DNA isolated and then quantified by UV absorbance on a Nanodrop 2000c.

The sample taken for sequencing was naive CD8+ T cells sorted from blood. This specimen's cell subset or site label, interpreted: CD45RA+CCR7+. The clonotype originates from a woman aged 25 to 45 in good health. Recombination joined TRBV11-2 with TRBJ1-6, with no confident D gene call. The DNA is TGTGCCAGCAGCTTTTGGATCTTCAAGGCTTCACCCCTCCACTTT. This sequence encodes CASSFWIFKASPLHF.